Sequencing of this TCR beta chain was carried out in a study of CD8 T cells in Susac syndrome. Study results and caveats: In its TCR sequencing and HLA analysis, the study acknowledged that the number of individuals was relatively small.

Random hexamers served to reverse transcribe about 0.5 to 1 ug RNA. Multiplex immunoSEQ PCR targeted 54 Vbeta and 13 Jbeta TCR beta segments. TCRdb reprocessed the immunoSEQ multiplex PCR reads via MiXCR and lists one record per CDR3 protein. Of some 200,000 distinct CDR3 sequences listed, 90% to 95% were seen once; the top ten hold roughly 0.15%. To note about this clonotype: Its matching antigen is unknown.

Germline V gene data show CDR1 as SEHNR and CDR2 as FQNEAQ (reference sequence). J gave up 4 bases and V 6 bases, and 5 bases lay outside the gene matches. The CDR3 extends over 14 amino acids. This sequence was found in a human donor with multiple sclerosis. The rearrangement links TRBV7-9 to TRBJ2-3, with TRBD1 matching 9 bases. The sample comprised CD8+ T cells from PBMCs. Written as DNA, the CDR3 is TGTGCCAGCAGAAGGGGACAGGGCCCAGATACGCAGTATTTT. This encodes CASRRGQGPDTQYF. The entire variable domain, with the rest obtained from reference TRBV7-9 and TRBJ2-3, is as follows: DTGVSQNPRHKITKRGQNVTFRCDPISEHNRLYWYRQTLGQGPEFLTYFQNEAQLEKSRLLSDRFSAERPKGSFSTLEIQRTEQGDSAMYLCASRRGQGPDTQYFGPGTRLTVL.